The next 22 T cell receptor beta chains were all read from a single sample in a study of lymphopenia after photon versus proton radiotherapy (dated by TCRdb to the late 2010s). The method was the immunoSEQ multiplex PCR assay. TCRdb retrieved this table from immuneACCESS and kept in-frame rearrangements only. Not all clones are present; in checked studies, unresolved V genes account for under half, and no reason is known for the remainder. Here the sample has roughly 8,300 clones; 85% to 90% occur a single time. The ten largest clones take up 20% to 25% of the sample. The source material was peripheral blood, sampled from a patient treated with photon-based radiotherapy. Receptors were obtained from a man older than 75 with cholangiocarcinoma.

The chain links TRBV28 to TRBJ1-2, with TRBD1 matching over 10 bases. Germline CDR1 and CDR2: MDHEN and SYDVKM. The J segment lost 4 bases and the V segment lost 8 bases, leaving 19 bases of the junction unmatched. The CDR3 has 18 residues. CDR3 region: CASSYRDRGPDWSYGYTF. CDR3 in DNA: TGTGCCAGCTCCTACCGGGACAGGGGACCCGACTGGAGCTATGGCTACACCTTC.

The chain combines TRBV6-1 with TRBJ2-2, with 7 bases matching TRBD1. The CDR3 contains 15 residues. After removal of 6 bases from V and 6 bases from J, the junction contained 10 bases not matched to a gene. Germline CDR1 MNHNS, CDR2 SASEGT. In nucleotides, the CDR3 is TGTGCCAGCAGATTGGACAGGAAAGGGGCCGGGGAGCTGTTTTTT. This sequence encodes CASRLDRKGAGELFF.

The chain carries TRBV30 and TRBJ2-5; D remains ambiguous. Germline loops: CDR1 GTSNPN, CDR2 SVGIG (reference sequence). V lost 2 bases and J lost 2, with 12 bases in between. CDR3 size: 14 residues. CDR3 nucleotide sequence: TGTGCCTGGAGTCGACCCGGGTCACAAGAGACCCAGTACTTC. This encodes CAWSRPGSQETQYF.

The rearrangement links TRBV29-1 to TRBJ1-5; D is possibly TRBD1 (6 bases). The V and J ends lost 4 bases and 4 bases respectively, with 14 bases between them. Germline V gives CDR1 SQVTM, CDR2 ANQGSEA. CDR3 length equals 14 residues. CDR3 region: CSVGSGTQNQPQHF. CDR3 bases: TGCAGCGTTGGGTCTGGGACACAGAATCAGCCCCAGCATTTT.

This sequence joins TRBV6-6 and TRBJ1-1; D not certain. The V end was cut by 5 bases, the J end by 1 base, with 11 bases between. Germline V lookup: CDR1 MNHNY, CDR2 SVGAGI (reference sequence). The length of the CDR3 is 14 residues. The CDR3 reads CASSQLGGNTEAFF. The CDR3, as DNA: TGTGCCAGCAGTCAGTTGGGAGGGAACACTGAAGCTTTCTTT.

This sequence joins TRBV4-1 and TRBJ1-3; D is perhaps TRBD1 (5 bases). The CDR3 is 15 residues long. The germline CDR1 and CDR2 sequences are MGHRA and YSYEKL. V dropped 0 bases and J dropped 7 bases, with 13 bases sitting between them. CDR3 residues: CASSQDVGARNTIYF. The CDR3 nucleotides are TGCGCCAGCAGCCAAGATGTAGGGGCGCGCAACACCATATATTTT.

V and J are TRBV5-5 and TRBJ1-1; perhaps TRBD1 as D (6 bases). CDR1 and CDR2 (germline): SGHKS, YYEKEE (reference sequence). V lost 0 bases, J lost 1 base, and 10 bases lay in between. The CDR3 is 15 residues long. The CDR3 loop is CASSLGTGWNTEAFF. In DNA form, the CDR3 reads TGTGCCAGCAGCTTGGGTACAGGGTGGAACACTGAAGCTTTCTTT. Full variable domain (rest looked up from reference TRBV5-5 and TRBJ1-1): DAGVTQSPTHLIKTRGQQVTLRCSPISGHKSVSWYQQVLGQGPQFIFQYYEKEERGRGNFPDRFSARQFPNYSSELNVNALLLGDSALYLCASSLGTGWNTEAFFGQGTRLTVV.

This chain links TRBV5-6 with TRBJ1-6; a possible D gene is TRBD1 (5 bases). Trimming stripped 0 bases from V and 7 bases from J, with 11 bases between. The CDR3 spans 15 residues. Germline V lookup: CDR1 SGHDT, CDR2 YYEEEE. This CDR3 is CASSLVGGGNSPLHF. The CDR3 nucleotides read TGTGCCAGCAGCTTGGTCGGGGGAGGAAATTCACCCCTCCACTTT.

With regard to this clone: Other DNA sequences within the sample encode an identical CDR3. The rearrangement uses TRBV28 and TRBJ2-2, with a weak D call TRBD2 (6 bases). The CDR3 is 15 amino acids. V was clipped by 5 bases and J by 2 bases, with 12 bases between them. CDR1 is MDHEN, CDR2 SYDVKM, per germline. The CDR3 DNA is TGTGCCAGCAGTCTGGGACTTTTCAACACCGGGGAGCTGTTTTTT. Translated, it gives CASSLGLFNTGELFF.

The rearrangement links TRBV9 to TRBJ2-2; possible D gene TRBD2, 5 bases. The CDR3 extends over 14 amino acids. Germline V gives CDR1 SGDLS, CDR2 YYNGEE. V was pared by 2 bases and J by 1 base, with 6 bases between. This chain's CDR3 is CASSVEGNTGELFF. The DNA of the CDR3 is TGTGCCAGCAGCGTCGAGGGGAACACCGGGGAGCTGTTTTTT.

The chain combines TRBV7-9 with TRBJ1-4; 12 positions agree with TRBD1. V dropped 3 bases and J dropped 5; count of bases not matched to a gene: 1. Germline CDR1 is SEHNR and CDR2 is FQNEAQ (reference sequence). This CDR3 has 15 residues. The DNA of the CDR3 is TGTGCCAGCAGCTTGGGGACAGGGGGCAATGAAAAACTGTTTTTT. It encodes CASSLGTGGNEKLFF.

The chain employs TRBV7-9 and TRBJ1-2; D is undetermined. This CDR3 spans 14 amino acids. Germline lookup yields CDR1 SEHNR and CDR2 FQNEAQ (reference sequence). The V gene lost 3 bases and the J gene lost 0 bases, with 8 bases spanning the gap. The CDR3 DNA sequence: TGTGCCAGCAGCTTGGGCCGGGCTAACTATGGCTACACCTTC. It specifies CASSLGRANYGYTF.

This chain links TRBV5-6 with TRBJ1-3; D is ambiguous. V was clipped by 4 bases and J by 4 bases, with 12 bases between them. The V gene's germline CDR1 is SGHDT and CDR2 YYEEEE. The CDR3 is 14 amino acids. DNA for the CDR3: TGTGCCAGCAGCCCCTTTGGACTAGGAAACACCATATATTTT. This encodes CASSPFGLGNTIYF.

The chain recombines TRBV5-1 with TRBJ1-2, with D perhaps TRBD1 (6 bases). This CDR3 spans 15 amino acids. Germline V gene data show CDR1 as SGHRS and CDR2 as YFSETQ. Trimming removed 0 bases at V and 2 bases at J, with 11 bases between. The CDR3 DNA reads TGCGCCAGCAGCTTGGGGTCAGGGGAAAACTATGGCTACACCTTC. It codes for CASSLGSGENYGYTF.

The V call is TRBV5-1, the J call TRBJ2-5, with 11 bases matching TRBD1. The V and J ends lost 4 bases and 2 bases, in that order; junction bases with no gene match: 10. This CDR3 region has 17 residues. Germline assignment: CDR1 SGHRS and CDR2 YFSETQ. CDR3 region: CASSRFPGQGVQETQYF. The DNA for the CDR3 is TGCGCCAGCAGCCGTTTTCCGGGACAGGGGGTTCAAGAGACCCAGTACTTC.

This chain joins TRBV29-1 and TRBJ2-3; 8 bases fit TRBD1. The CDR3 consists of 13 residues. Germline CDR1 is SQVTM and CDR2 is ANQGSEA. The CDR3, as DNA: TGCAGGGTAGGGACAGGCAGCACAGATACGCAGTATTTT. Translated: CRVGTGSTDTQYF.

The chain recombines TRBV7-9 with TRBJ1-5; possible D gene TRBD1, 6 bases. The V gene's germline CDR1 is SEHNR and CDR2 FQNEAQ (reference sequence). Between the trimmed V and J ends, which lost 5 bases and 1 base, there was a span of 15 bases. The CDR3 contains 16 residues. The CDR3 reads CASSPAGGKSNQPQHF. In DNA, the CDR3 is TGTGCCAGCAGCCCCGCCGGGGGCAAGAGCAATCAGCCCCAGCATTTT.

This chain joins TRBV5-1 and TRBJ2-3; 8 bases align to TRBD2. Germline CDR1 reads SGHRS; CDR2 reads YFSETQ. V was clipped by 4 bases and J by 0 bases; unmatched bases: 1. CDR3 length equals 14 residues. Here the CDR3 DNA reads TGCGCCAGCAGCGGCGGGGGGAGCACAGATACGCAGTATTTT. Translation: CASSGGGSTDTQYF.

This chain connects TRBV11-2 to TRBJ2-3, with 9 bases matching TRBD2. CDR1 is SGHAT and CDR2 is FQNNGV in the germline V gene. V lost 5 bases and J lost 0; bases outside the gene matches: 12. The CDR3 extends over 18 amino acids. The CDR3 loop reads CASSPRLAGFDSTDTQYF. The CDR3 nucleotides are TGTGCCAGCAGCCCCCGTCTAGCGGGATTCGATAGCACAGATACGCAGTATTTT.

The DNA of the CDR3 is TGTGCCAGCAGCCCCCGGGGGGGCAGCAATCAGCCCCAGCATTTT. Translating it yields CASSPRGGSNQPQHF. The gene calls are TRBV6-1 and TRBJ1-5, with D possibly being TRBD1 (6 bases). V dropped 6 bases and J dropped 1 base, with 13 bases sitting between them. Germline V gene sequence: CDR1 MNHNS, CDR2 SASEGT. CDR3 length equals 15 residues.

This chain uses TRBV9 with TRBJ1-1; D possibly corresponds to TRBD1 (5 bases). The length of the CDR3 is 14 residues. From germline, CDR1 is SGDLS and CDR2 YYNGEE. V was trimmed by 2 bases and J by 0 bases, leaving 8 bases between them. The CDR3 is CASSVKGVNTEAFF. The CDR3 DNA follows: TGTGCCAGCAGCGTTAAAGGGGTGAACACTGAAGCTTTCTTT.

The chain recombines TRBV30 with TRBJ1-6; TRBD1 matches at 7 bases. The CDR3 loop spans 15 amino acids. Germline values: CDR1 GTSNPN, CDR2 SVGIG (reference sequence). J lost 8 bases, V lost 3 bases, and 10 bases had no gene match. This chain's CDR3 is CAWSQKTGMDSPLHF. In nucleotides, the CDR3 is TGTGCCTGGAGCCAAAAGACAGGGATGGATTCACCCCTCCACTTT.